The 20 T cell receptor beta chains listed next were all sequenced from one sample in a study of cytomegalovirus exposure and HLA in healthy donors listed by TCRdb under 2017. Preparation of the library involved the immunoSEQ multiplex PCR assay. For the multiplex PCR, a mixture combining 60 forward primers for TCR Vbeta segments and 13 reverse primers for TCR Jbeta segments was used. In TCRdb, the immuneACCESS table is reduced to in-frame sequences with V and J assigned. These tables do not hold every clone; where another copy was compared, an unresolved V gene accounts for under half, and the others remain unexplained. This sample holds roughly 100,000 clones; 70% to 80% were observed only once. Roughly 3.6% of the sample lies in the top ten. The sequencing sample was made of PBMCs. The receptors come from a man in his 60s in good health and CMV-seronegative.

The chain has TRBV15 and TRBJ2-3, with 8 bases matching TRBD2. This CDR3 is 20 amino acids long. Germline lookup yields CDR1 LNHNV and CDR2 YYDKDF (reference sequence). The ends lost 5 bases at V and 4 bases at J; junction bases unmatched: 23. The CDR3 sequence: CATSGRTRGPGGPGADTQYF. CDR3 DNA sequence: TGTGCCACCAGCGGAAGAACGCGCGGCCCGGGGGGGCCTGGCGCAGATACGCAGTATTTT.

The chain links TRBV5-1 to TRBJ2-3; 10 bases match TRBD1. CDR3 length: 15 residues. CDR1 is SGHRS and CDR2 is YFSETQ in the germline V gene. Germline trimming cut 5 bases from V and 3 bases from J; bases unmatched to any gene: 6. CDR3 coding DNA: TGCGCCAGCAGAAAGACAGGGGGCGTGACAGATACGCAGTATTTT. It yields the protein CASRKTGGVTDTQYF.

This sequence joins TRBV7-8 and TRBJ1-3, with 8 bases that match TRBD1. The trim removed 3 bases at V and 1 base at J, leaving 17 bases unmatched. This CDR3 has 20 amino acids. Germline CDR1 reads SGHVS; CDR2 reads FQNEAQ. CDR3 protein: CASSLIGRGQGQPSGNTIYF. The CDR3 coding sequence is TGTGCCAGCAGCTTGATAGGGCGAGGACAGGGACAACCTTCTGGAAACACCATATATTTT.

The chain employs TRBV7-2 and TRBJ2-5; 14 bases fit TRBD2. V gave up 5 bases and J gave up 4 bases; unmatched junction bases: 3. The length of the CDR3 is 15 residues. The germline gives CDR1 SGHTA, CDR2 FQGNSA. The CDR3 spells CASSPGLAGAETQYF. The CDR3 DNA sequence: TGTGCCAGCAGCCCGGGACTAGCGGGGGCAGAGACCCAGTACTTC.

The chain employs TRBV9 and TRBJ2-1; 8 positions agree with TRBD2. The CDR3 is 15 amino acids. Trimming took 4 bases from V and 9 from J; bases not matched to a gene: 12. Germline loops: CDR1 SGDLS, CDR2 YYNGEE. This CDR3 is CASSQVPGGPAEQFF. In DNA form, the CDR3 reads TGTGCCAGCAGCCAAGTCCCGGGGGGGCCTGCTGAGCAGTTCTTC. The full variable domain, rest sourced from reference TRBV9 and TRBJ2-1, is DSGVTQTPKHLITATGQRVTLRCSPRSGDLSVYWYQQSLDQGLQFLIQYYNGEERAKGNILERFSAQQFPDLHSELNLSSLELGDSALYFCASSQVPGGPAEQFFGPGTRLTVL.

The chain recombines TRBV5-1 with TRBJ1-3; weak D call: TRBD1 (6 bases). Germline CDR1 reads SGHRS; CDR2 reads YFSETQ. The length of the CDR3 is 14 residues. V lost 4 bases to trimming and J lost 4 bases, with 12 bases between them. CDR3 amino acids: CASSITGPGNTIYF. The DNA of the CDR3 is TGCGCCAGCAGCATAACAGGGCCCGGAAACACCATATATTTT.

The V and J genes are TRBV5-6 and TRBJ1-2; 7 nucleotides match TRBD1. The CDR3 extends over 13 amino acids. Per germline, CDR1 SGHDT and CDR2 YYEEEE. V trimming: 5 bases; J trimming: 7 bases; junction bases outside the gene matches: 8. As DNA, the CDR3 is TGTGCCAGCAGTTCACAGGGGATAAGTGGCTACACCTTC. Its protein is CASSSQGISGYTF.

The V and J genes are TRBV7-6 and TRBJ1-2, with D perhaps TRBD1 (5 bases). CDR1 is SGHVS and CDR2 is FNYEAQ in the germline V gene. The V end was cut by 1 base, the J end by 6 bases, with 9 bases between. This CDR3 region has 13 residues. CDR3 sequence reads: CASSLGGGHGYTF. In DNA, the CDR3 is TGTGCCAGCAGCTTAGGGGGGGGACATGGCTACACCTTC.

The chain combines TRBV11-2 with TRBJ2-5; 7 bases agree with TRBD1. The CDR3 has 13 amino acids. Germline CDR1 and CDR2: SGHAT and FQNNGV. With 5 bases clipped from V and 3 bases from J, the junction kept 3 bases outside the gene matches. For the CDR3, the DNA is TGTGCCAGCAGCATACAGGGGAAAGAGACCCAGTACTTC. Its protein product is CASSIQGKETQYF.

V gene TRBV7-2 combines with J gene TRBJ2-2, with TRBD2 matching 9 bases. CDR3 size: 15 residues. V shed 1 base and J 6 bases; nucleotides not matched to a gene: 3. The germline CDR1 and CDR2 sequences are SGHTA and FQGNSA. Written as DNA, the CDR3 is TGTGCCAGCAGCTTAGTCCCTAGCGGGGCCGGGGAGCTGTTTTTT. Residues: CASSLVPSGAGELFF.

The CDR3 DNA sequence: TGTGCCAGCAGCAAATTAAGTCCTGGTTTCCAGGGGTCCTCTGGCACCGGGGAGCTGTTTTTT. Protein product: CASSKLSPGFQGSSGTGELFF. This chain connects TRBV21-1 to TRBJ2-2; the table assigns TRBD1, which was not confirmed against the DNA. TRBV21-1 is flagged as a pseudogene. The CDR3 spans 21 residues.

The chain has TRBV5-8 and TRBJ2-3, with D unresolved. The CDR3 loop spans 16 amino acids. The V gene lost 0 bases and the J gene lost 3 bases, with 14 bases spanning the gap. Per germline, CDR1 SGHTS and CDR2 YDEGEE. The CDR3 DNA follows: TGTGCCAGCAGCTTGGGACGACGGCTAGGTACAGATACGCAGTATTTT. This encodes CASSLGRRLGTDTQYF.

CDR3 bases: TGCGCCAGCAGCCGTACCACAGGAAATAACTATGGCTACACCTTC. It codes for CASSRTTGNNYGYTF. The chain combines TRBV4-3 with TRBJ1-2; possibly TRBD1 for D (5 bases). V was clipped by 4 bases and J by 1 base, with 13 bases between them. Germline loops: CDR1 LGHNA, CDR2 YSLEER. There are 15 residues in the CDR3.

V is TRBV7-6 and J is TRBJ1-1, with TRBD1 as a possible D gene (5 bases). In germline, CDR1 is SGHVS, CDR2 FNYEAQ. The CDR3 has 15 amino acids. Trimming stripped 5 bases from V and 2 bases from J, with 15 bases between. The CDR3 DNA sequence: TGTGCCAGCAGCGGGCTGGGGCAGGGTAACACTGAAGCTTTCTTT. Amino acid sequence: CASSGLGQGNTEAFF.

The CDR3 DNA follows: TGTGCCTGGAAGGTAGCGGTACTACAAGGTGAGCAGTTCTTC. Protein product: CAWKVAVLQGEQFF. The chain is built from TRBV30 and TRBJ2-1, with a possible D match to TRBD2 (6 bases). This CDR3 has 14 amino acids. Trimming pared 4 bases from V and 9 bases from J, leaving 19 bases between. Germline-derived CDR1 and CDR2 are GTSNPN and SVGIG (reference sequence). Drawing the rest from reference TRBV30 and TRBJ2-1, the complete variable domain is SQTIHQWPATLVQPVGSPLSLECTVEGTSNPNLYWYRQAAGRGLQLLFYSVGIGQISSEVPQNLSASRPQDRQFILSSKKLLLSDSGFYLCAWKVAVLQGEQFFGPGTRLTVL.

This chain connects TRBV6-4 to TRBJ2-3; D ambiguous. This CDR3 is built from 14 residues. Germline CDR1 MRHNA, CDR2 SNTAGT. The V end lost 6 bases, the J end lost 6 bases, and 16 bases lay between the germline ends. CDR3 bases: TGTGCCAGCAGCGGTCCACCAAACCCCGATACGCAGTATTTT. Its protein product is CASSGPPNPDTQYF.

This chain links TRBV7-2 with TRBJ1-2; TRBD1 matches at 7 bases. The J segment lost 3 bases and the V segment lost 4 bases, leaving 8 bases of the junction unmatched. Per germline, CDR1 SGHTA and CDR2 FQGNSA. The CDR3 is 15 amino acids. CDR3 loop: CASSYSGQADYGYTF. CDR3 in DNA: TGTGCCAGCAGCTACAGCGGACAGGCGGACTATGGCTACACCTTC.

The chain employs TRBV9 and TRBJ1-2, with 8 bases matching TRBD1. The CDR3 has 15 amino acids. Germline V gene data show CDR1 as SGDLS and CDR2 as YYNGEE. The trim removed 2 bases at V and 1 base at J, leaving 4 bases unmatched. In nucleotides, the CDR3 is TGTGCCAGCAGCGTGGAACAGGGGGTTAACTATGGCTACACCTTC. It yields the protein CASSVEQGVNYGYTF.

This clone has a handful of counts. This chain connects TRBV5-1 to TRBJ2-5; 7 bases map to TRBD1. With 4 bases clipped from V and 5 bases from J, the junction kept 11 bases outside the gene matches. Germline V gene data show CDR1 as SGHRS and CDR2 as YFSETQ. The CDR3 is 15 amino acids. The CDR3 sequence is CASSTGTVDRETQYF. The DNA of the CDR3 is TGCGCCAGCAGCACCGGGACAGTGGACCGGGAGACCCAGTACTTC.

V usage is TRBV28 and J usage is TRBJ1-1, with D perhaps TRBD1 (5 bases). Trimming shortened V by 2 bases and J by 0 bases, and 10 bases separated the two germline ends. Germline CDR1 reads MDHEN; CDR2 reads SYDVKM. The CDR3 loop spans 15 amino acids. The CDR3 coding sequence is TGTGCCAGCAGTTTAGCAGCGACAGTGAACACTGAAGCTTTCTTT. As protein: CASSLAATVNTEAFF.